In this sample, the clone carrying this TCR beta chain turned up many times. This record comes from a study of T-cell reconstitution after alpha-beta-depleted transplantation in children. The CDR3 spans 15 residues. Germline V gene data show CDR1 as SQVTM and CDR2 as ANQGSEA. The germline V and J ends were trimmed by 4 bases and 3 bases, with 18 bases remaining between them. This sample's TCRbeta library carried unique molecular identifier barcodes. TCRdb re-derived calls from the PCR reads in MiXCR, one entry per CDR3 protein. The table records hundreds of thousands of distinct CDR3 sequences, 16% of them present only once.

The J gene is TRBJ2-5, the V gene TRBV29-1; D unresolved. The sample in question was PBMCs from the stem cell graft donor, obtained from the stem cell graft. The origin of this receptor is a human donor who donated a stem cell graft to a child with acute myeloid leukemia. The CDR3 sequence: CSVAEFTPAKETQYF. CDR3 in DNA: TGCAGCGTTGCGGAGTTTACACCGGCAAAAGAGACCCAGTACTTC. The complete variable domain, with remaining parts taken from reference TRBV29-1 and TRBJ2-5, reads SAVISQKPSRDICQRGTSLTIQCQVDSQVTMMFWYRQQPGQSLTLIATANQGSEATYESGFVIDKFPISRPNLTFSTLTVSNMSPEDSSIYLCSVAEFTPAKETQYFGPGTRLLVL.